The rows below give T cell receptor beta chains drawn from one sample of a study of T cells in narcolepsy. Assay used: immunoSEQ multiplex PCR; TCRdb lists only in-frame clones, some missing. The sample contains under 25,000 clones, roughly 86% of which appear only once. Sequences were obtained from CD45RA- memory CD4+ T cells from PBMCs. Receptors were obtained from a human donor with narcolepsy. The CDR3 runs from the conserved cysteine through the conserved F or W.

>TRBV29-1
CSVGEQGTRYF
>TRBV5-4
CASSLERDTEAFF
>TRBV19
CASWHGDTQYF
>TRBV10-2
CASSPGTSNTGELFF
>TRBV27
CASSPVTDYEQYF
>TRBV15
CATSRDFGGFNEQFF
>TRBV11-2
CASSTIAGIYNEQFF
>TRBV4-3
CASSHFVGEQFF
>TRBV20-1
CSTKGRNEQFF
>TRBV11-2
CASTLWGGNEQFF